This T cell receptor beta chain was sequenced in a study of blood T cell repertoires in COVID-19. Study-wide context: The origin of the acute and convalescent COVID-19 samples was the United States, Italy and Spain. In each case, the material was cDNA or gDNA derived from T cells, B-cell-depleted T cells, or PBMCs.

Profiling relied on immunoSEQ multiplex PCR, and the TCRdb table lists in-frame clones only, not all of them. The sample yields 55,000 to 70,000 clones, 92% seen once. Trimming left V 4 bases short and J 8 bases short, with 11 bases between. This CDR3 region has 12 residues. This chain connects TRBV12-3 or TRBV12-4 to TRBJ1-2; no clear D. Sequenced material: peripheral blood. The clonotype was recovered from a human donor in a cohort sampled during active COVID-19. The CDR3, as DNA: TGTGCCAGCAGTTCACGGGAGGGCGGCTACACCTTC. It yields the protein CASSSREGGYTF.